The table lists the clone carrying this T cell receptor (beta chain) with a count of one. Germline lookup yields CDR1 SGHDT and CDR2 YYEEEE. CDR3 length: 15 residues. The junction had 4 bases not matched to a gene; V was cut back by 0 bases and J by 4 bases. This specimen belongs to a study of blood T cell repertoires in COVID-19. At the level of the study: Acute and convalescent COVID-19 specimens originated in the United States, Italy and Spain. From T cells, B-cell-depleted T cells, or PBMCs came the material, which was cDNA or gDNA.

Methods used by the authors: Amplified reference gene primers provided the basis for estimating nucleated cell counts. Assay: immunoSEQ multiplex PCR; the TCRdb copy retains only in-frame clones and omits some. The V and J calls and clone size are taken from that table; D and trimming were inferred from the DNA. The sample includes 40,000 to 50,000 clones, 86% of them seen just once. This chain uses TRBV5-6 with TRBJ2-1; 7 bases are shared with TRBD2. The source material was peripheral blood. The clonotype originates from a woman at least 80 years old with acute or convalescent COVID-19. CDR3 bases: TGTGCCAGCAGCTTGGGTCTAGCGGCGTACAATGAGCAGTTCTTC. Its translation: CASSLGLAAYNEQFF.